These 6 T cell receptor beta chains originate from one sample sequenced in a study of T cell clusters in autoimmune cytopenias. Multiplex touch-down PCR amplified TRB using TRB-A and TRB-B pools in one tube. For each CDR3 protein, TCRdb gives one entry from its re-call of the multiplex PCR reads, without DNA. Here the sample table reports over a thousand distinct CDR3 sequences. Tens of thousands of genome equivalents of blood DNA were amplified for TRB. Source material: peripheral blood. These receptors originate from a human donor with an autoimmune cytopenia or autoimmune hepatitis (not recorded which).

This clonotype is medium-sized by frequency. The chain couples TRBV14 to TRBJ2-6. This CDR3 is built from 16 residues. Germline CDR1 SGHDN, CDR2 FVKESK. Here the CDR3 reads CASSRLNDPGANVLTF.

Judged by frequency, this clonotype is medium-sized. The chain combines TRBV12-3 or TRBV12-4 with TRBJ2-1. The CDR3 has 13 residues. The CDR3 is CASSLTVANEQFF.

The chain carries TRBV4-2 and TRBJ1-6; the D call from TCRdb, TRBD1, cannot be confirmed without DNA. Germline values: CDR1 LGHNA, CDR2 YNFKEQ. This CDR3 is built from 17 residues. CDR3 residues: CASSQDWAGQKNSPLHF.

This clonotype is deemed medium-sized by its frequency. The chain has TRBV27 and TRBJ2-1; without DNA, the TCRdb call of TRBD1 cannot be checked. The CDR3 contains 15 residues. Germline lookup yields CDR1 MNHEY and CDR2 SMNVEV (reference sequence). The CDR3 region is CASSASREAYNEQFF.

This clonotype is large by frequency. CDR3 sequence: CSVERGLGYGYTF. The V call is TRBV29-1, the J call TRBJ1-2; TCRdb calls TRBD1, which cannot be checked without DNA. The CDR3 sequence is 13 residues long. Germline V CDR1 and CDR2: SQVTM, ANQGSEA.

This clonotype is identified as medium-sized from frequency. The V call is TRBV10-3, the J call TRBJ1-2. Germline lookup yields CDR1 ENHRY and CDR2 SYGVKD. The CDR3 sequence is 14 residues long. CDR3 residues: CAISNQVANYGYTF.